The next 31 T cell receptor beta chains were all read from a single sample in a study of shared clonotypes between healthy human individuals. Libraries were prepared by immunoSEQ multiplex PCR; TCRdb keeps only in-frame clonotypes and omits some of them. The sample lists fewer than 1.8 million clones, 98% occurring once. Sample: naive CD4+ T cells sorted from blood. Specified subset: CD45RA+ positively selected. The origin of the receptors is a man aged 30 to 45 in good health.

On this clone itself: No DNA is shown, since the ends of the CDR3 on it are uncertain; the CDR3 is the one TCRdb lists. The rearrangement links TRBV18 to TRBJ2-7; TRBD1 is the table's D call and was not checked against the DNA. The germline gives CDR1 KGHSH, CDR2 LQKENI. 19 amino acids form the CDR3, both terminal residues included. CDR3 region: CASSPFRARGITQAYEQYF.

V usage is TRBV4-1 and J usage is TRBJ2-3, with no clear D. The CDR3 contains 12 residues. CDR1 is MGHRA, CDR2 YSYEKL, per germline. The V end lost 3 bases, the J end lost 2 bases, and 3 bases lay between the germline ends. The CDR3 DNA reads as TGCGCCAGCAGCCAGTACACAGATACGCAGTATTTT. This encodes CASSQYTDTQYF.

This chain connects TRBV7-2 to TRBJ2-1; 10 nucleotides align to TRBD2. This CDR3 spans 15 amino acids. Trimming cost V 5 bases and J 6 bases; bases outside gene matches: 7. The germline V gene has CDR1 SGHTA and CDR2 FQGNSA. In DNA form, the CDR3 reads TGTGCCAGCAGCAAACCGGGACTAGCGTTCAATGAGCAGTTCTTC. Its protein product is CASSKPGLAFNEQFF.

The chain is built from TRBV6-6 and TRBJ1-1; no reliable D call. CDR1 is MNHNY, CDR2 SVGAGI, per germline (reference sequence). With 2 bases removed from V and 0 bases from J, the gap between germline ends came to 7 bases. This CDR3 is 14 amino acids long. CDR3: CASSYVDMNTEAFF. CDR3 nucleotides: TGTGCCAGCAGTTACGTGGATATGAACACTGAAGCTTTCTTT.

The V gene is TRBV9, the J gene TRBJ1-3, with D possibly TRBD1 on 6 matching bases. Germline V lookup: CDR1 SGDLS, CDR2 YYNGEE. CDR3 length: 16 amino acids. V lost 0 bases to trimming and J lost 0 bases, with 10 bases between them. CDR3 bases: TGTGCCAGCAGCGTAGCCTGGGGGGCCTCTGGAAACACCATATATTTT. The encoded protein is CASSVAWGASGNTIYF. The whole variable domain, filled in from reference TRBV9 and TRBJ1-3, reads DSGVTQTPKHLITATGQRVTLRCSPRSGDLSVYWYQQSLDQGLQFLIQYYNGEERAKGNILERFSAQQFPDLHSELNLSSLELGDSALYFCASSVAWGASGNTIYFGEGSWLTVV.

The table lists this clone with a count of one. This chain joins TRBV5-6 and TRBJ2-3; 8 nucleotides match TRBD2. V lost 4 bases to trimming and J lost 3 bases; unmatched junction nucleotides: 10. Germline loops: CDR1 SGHDT, CDR2 YYEEEE. This CDR3 has 16 residues. CDR3: CASSHRLAGETDTQYF. The CDR3 bases are TGTGCCAGCAGCCACCGGCTAGCGGGTGAGACAGATACGCAGTATTTT.

V usage is TRBV18 and J usage is TRBJ2-7; 7 positions agree with TRBD2. The CDR3 contains 15 residues. Germline CDR1 is KGHSH and CDR2 is LQKENI. The V gene end was trimmed by 0 bases and the J gene end by 1 base; junction bases not matched to a gene: 3. The CDR3 is CASSPPRTRSYEQYF. The CDR3 nucleotides are TGTGCCAGCTCACCACCAAGGACTAGATCCTACGAGCAGTACTTC.

The chain has TRBV11-2 and TRBJ2-7, with TRBD2 identical over 9 bases. CDR1 SGHAT and CDR2 FQNNGV come from the germline V gene. Trimming removed 5 bases from V and 5 bases from J; junction bases left unmatched: 7. CDR3 length: 14 residues. The CDR3 nucleotides read TGTGCCAGCAGCCCCCAGCGGGAGGCACACGAGCAGTACTTC. As protein: CASSPQREAHEQYF.

V gene TRBV9 combines with J gene TRBJ2-3; TRBD1 agrees at 7 bases. CDR1 is SGDLS, CDR2 YYNGEE, per germline. The CDR3 extends over 15 amino acids. The ends lost 4 bases at V and 0 bases at J; junction bases unmatched: 5. CDR3 region: CASSTPTGSTDTQYF. The CDR3 DNA sequence: TGTGCCAGCAGCACCCCGACAGGGAGCACAGATACGCAGTATTTT.

This clone was counted once. The gene calls are TRBV6-6 and TRBJ1-2, with 9 bases fitting TRBD1. Germline-derived CDR1 and CDR2 are MNHNY and SVGAGI (reference sequence). This CDR3 is 15 amino acids long. The junction had 6 bases not matched to a gene; V was cut back by 3 bases and J by 4 bases. The CDR3 loop is CASSYQTTGGYGYTF. The CDR3 region has the DNA TGTGCCAGCAGTTATCAAACGACAGGGGGCTATGGCTACACCTTC.

V usage is TRBV10-3 and J usage is TRBJ1-1; D call uncertain. Looked up from germline, CDR1 is ENHRY and CDR2 is SYGVKD. V lost 7 bases and J lost 0, with 9 bases in between. This CDR3 region has 13 residues. This CDR3 reads CAIKVGMNTEAFF. The CDR3 DNA reads TGTGCCATCAAGGTGGGGATGAACACTGAAGCTTTCTTT.

V and J are TRBV6-5 and TRBJ1-5; 10 bases fit TRBD1. The V gene end was trimmed by 6 bases and the J gene end by 5 bases; junction bases not matched to a gene: 7. Per the germline V gene, CDR1 is MNHEY and CDR2 is SVGAGI. This CDR3 comprises 15 residues. As DNA, the CDR3 is TGTGCCAGCAGCCGGGACAGGGGTTTTGATCAGCCCCAGCATTTT. This translates into CASSRDRGFDQPQHF.

This clone is a singleton in its sample. V is TRBV7-9 and J is TRBJ1-4, with 8 bases that match TRBD1. This CDR3 contains 15 residues. Germline V gene data show CDR1 as SEHNR and CDR2 as FQNEAQ (reference sequence). The J segment lost 5 bases and the V segment lost 0 bases, leaving 2 bases of the junction unmatched. CDR3 DNA: TGTGCCAGCAGCTTAGCGCACAGGGGGAATGAAAAACTGTTTTTT. It yields the protein CASSLAHRGNEKLFF.

The chain carries TRBV6-5 and TRBJ2-5; TRBD2 matches at 8 bases. Germline CDR1 reads MNHEY; CDR2 reads SVGAGI. The CDR3 runs to 16 residues. Germline trimming cut 1 base from V and 1 base from J; bases unmatched to any gene: 5. CDR3 amino acids: CASSYFGGGFQETQYF. The CDR3 coding sequence is TGTGCCAGCAGTTACTTTGGCGGGGGGTTCCAAGAGACCCAGTACTTC.

About this clone: Other DNA sequences in this sample translate to the same CDR3. The rearrangement links TRBV7-2 to TRBJ1-4; D not certain. CDR1 is SGHTA and CDR2 is FQGNSA in the germline V gene. Trimming removed 2 bases from V and 0 bases from J, with 4 bases in between. This CDR3 region has 14 residues. The CDR3 DNA is TGTGCCAGCAGCTTAACCTCAACTAATGAAAAACTGTTTTTT. It yields the protein CASSLTSTNEKLFF.

The chain carries TRBV27 and TRBJ2-1; 11 nucleotides align to TRBD2. The CDR3 totals 15 residues. The germline CDR1 and CDR2 sequences are MNHEY and SMNVEV (reference sequence). V lost 4 bases to trimming and J lost 8 bases; unmatched junction nucleotides: 7. The CDR3, as DNA: TGTGCCAGCAGTTCGACTAGCGGGGCGGGGTATGAGCAGTTCTTC. Amino acids: CASSSTSGAGYEQFF.

In DNA, the CDR3 is TGCGCCAGCAGCTTGATTGGCGGTGCGGCAGATACGCAGTATTTT. It is translated as CASSLIGGAADTQYF. V gene TRBV5-1 combines with J gene TRBJ2-3; D is unclear. V shed 1 base and J shed 4 bases, with 13 bases lying between them. Germline V lookup: CDR1 SGHRS, CDR2 YFSETQ. The length of the CDR3 is 15 residues.

This rearrangement joins TRBV21-1 to TRBJ2-2; TRBD2 is the table's D call and was not checked against the DNA. TRBV21-1 constitutes a pseudogene. CDR3 length: 18 amino acids. The CDR3 here is CASSKVGGLAGGTGELFF. In DNA, the CDR3 is TGTGCCAGCAGCAAAGTCGGGGGACTAGCGGGAGGCACCGGGGAGCTGTTTTTT.

The gene calls are TRBV9 and TRBJ1-1; D not resolved. V lost 3 bases and J 0 bases, leaving 18 bases between the germline ends. This CDR3 is built from 17 residues. Per the germline V gene, CDR1 is SGDLS and CDR2 is YYNGEE. CDR3 residues: CASSGGLGRTMNTEAFF. CDR3 DNA sequence: TGTGCCAGCAGCGGAGGGTTAGGCCGGACCATGAACACTGAAGCTTTCTTT. Based on the CDR3 plus reference TRBV9 and TRBJ1-1, the full variable domain is DSGVTQTPKHLITATGQRVTLRCSPRSGDLSVYWYQQSLDQGLQFLIQYYNGEERAKGNILERFSAQQFPDLHSELNLSSLELGDSALYFCASSGGLGRTMNTEAFFGQGTRLTVV.

The chain uses TRBV5-6 and TRBJ2-2; 8 bases map to TRBD1. Germline trimming cut 0 bases from V and 7 bases from J; bases unmatched to any gene: 5. This CDR3 has 15 amino acids. Germline CDR1 is SGHDT and CDR2 is YYEEEE. The CDR3 DNA sequence: TGTGCCAGCAGCTTGGACAGGGGGAATAACGGGGAGCTGTTTTTT. It yields the protein CASSLDRGNNGELFF.

The rearrangement joins TRBV13 to TRBJ2-3; the D gene is possibly TRBD1 (6 bases). Germline V lookup: CDR1 PRHDT, CDR2 FYEKMQ (reference sequence). The germline V and J ends were trimmed by 1 base and 6 bases, with 11 bases remaining between them. The CDR3 contains 14 residues. This CDR3 reads CASSLVPGADTQYF. DNA for the CDR3: TGTGCCAGCAGCTTAGTACCAGGGGCGGATACGCAGTATTTT. The entire variable domain, with the rest obtained from reference TRBV13 and TRBJ2-3, is as follows: AAGVIQSPRHLIKEKRETATLKCYPIPRHDTVYWYQQGPGQDPQFLISFYEKMQSDKGSIPDRFSAQQFSDYHSELNMSSLELGDSALYFCASSLVPGADTQYFGPGTRLTVL.

The rearrangement links TRBV27 to TRBJ2-7, with D perhaps TRBD1 (5 bases). V dropped 7 bases and J dropped 9 bases, with 13 bases sitting between them. The germline CDR1 and CDR2 sequences are MNHEY and SMNVEV (reference sequence). The CDR3 is 11 amino acids. The CDR3 DNA reads TGTGCCAGCAAGGCAGCCAGGGTGCAGTACTTC. This codes for CASKAARVQYF.

V gene TRBV11-3 combines with J gene TRBJ2-2; 9 nucleotides line up with TRBD1. The V gene end was trimmed by 8 bases and the J gene end by 4 bases; junction bases not matched to a gene: 8. This CDR3 has 15 residues. Looked up from germline, CDR1 is SGHNT and CDR2 is YENEEA. For the CDR3, the DNA is TGTGCCAGCGGAACCGGACAGGGGTCCACCGGGGAGCTGTTTTTT. Translating gives CASGTGQGSTGELFF. The full variable domain, completed using reference TRBV11-3 and TRBJ2-2, is EAGVVQSPRYKIIEKKQPVAFWCNPISGHNTLYWYLQNLGQGPELLIRYENEEAVDDSQLPKDRFSAERLKGVDSTLKIQPAELGDSAVYLCASGTGQGSTGELFFGEGSRLTVL.

CDR3: CASSLARDTQYF. The CDR3 nucleotides read TGTGCCAGCAGCTTGGCCAGAGATACGCAGTATTTT. The chain recombines TRBV5-5 with TRBJ2-3, with D unresolved. Germline loops: CDR1 SGHKS, CDR2 YYEKEE (reference sequence). The V end lost 0 bases, the J end lost 5 bases, and 4 bases lay between the germline ends. The CDR3 contains 12 residues.

The chain employs TRBV6-6 and TRBJ1-1, with unresolved D. This CDR3 contains 14 residues. V lost 6 bases, J lost 1 base, and 12 bases lay in between. Per germline, CDR1 MNHNY and CDR2 SVGAGI (reference sequence). The CDR3 coding sequence is TGTGCCAGCAGATACCCGACGGGGAACACTGAAGCTTTCTTT. This gives the protein CASRYPTGNTEAFF.

The chain recombines TRBV27 with TRBJ2-7; no definite D call. CDR3 length: 16 residues. Trimming took off 5 bases at V and 0 bases at J, with 17 bases between the two ends. Germline V lookup: CDR1 MNHEY, CDR2 SMNVEV (reference sequence). The CDR3 coding sequence is TGTGCCAGCAGTCCCCAACCTCCTAGGGTCTCCTACGAGCAGTACTTC. Amino acid sequence: CASSPQPPRVSYEQYF.

Worth noting for this clone: Other DNA sequences in the sample encode the same CDR3. The V and J genes are TRBV18 and TRBJ2-7; D not certain. V was trimmed by 3 bases and J by 1 base, leaving 7 bases between them. This CDR3 is built from 13 residues. Germline lookup yields CDR1 KGHSH and CDR2 LQKENI. CDR3 nucleotides: TGTGCCAGCTCACCGAAAGGGTCCTACGAGCAGTACTTC. Amino acid sequence: CASSPKGSYEQYF.

The chain couples TRBV28 to TRBJ1-2; a weak D match, TRBD1 (5 bases). The germline V gene encodes CDR1 MDHEN and CDR2 SYDVKM. Trimming removed 8 bases at V and 6 bases at J, with 16 bases between. This CDR3 has 13 residues. CDR3 protein: CASEGRKDDGYTF. The CDR3 DNA reads as TGTGCCAGCGAGGGGCGAAAGGATGATGGCTACACCTTC.

This clone was recorded only once. The gene calls are TRBV27 and TRBJ2-1; unclear D gene. CDR1 MNHEY and CDR2 SMNVEV come from the germline V gene (reference sequence). Deletions cut 5 bases from V and 5 bases from J, with 16 bases between. The CDR3 is made up of 15 amino acids. DNA of the CDR3: TGTGCCAGCAGTGGCCTACCCCCCGGCCACAATGAGCAGTTCTTC. It specifies CASSGLPPGHNEQFF.

The V call is TRBV6-5, the J call TRBJ2-6, with 11 bases fitting TRBD2. V trimming: 0 bases; J trimming: 10 bases; junction bases outside the gene matches: 5. The CDR3 sequence is 16 residues long. Germline lookup yields CDR1 MNHEY and CDR2 SVGAGI. CDR3 coding DNA: TGTGCCAGCAGTTACTCGAGGACTAGCGGGCTAAACGTCCTGACTTTC. As protein: CASSYSRTSGLNVLTF.

J is TRBJ1-2 and V is TRBV2; tentatively, D is TRBD1 (6 bases). This CDR3 spans 13 amino acids. CDR1 and CDR2 (germline): SNHLY, FYNNEI. Between the trimmed V and J ends, which lost 8 bases and 0 bases, there was a span of 10 bases. CDR3 residues: CASSRTANYGYTF. The CDR3 DNA reads as TGTGCCAGCTCCCGGACAGCTAACTATGGCTACACCTTC.